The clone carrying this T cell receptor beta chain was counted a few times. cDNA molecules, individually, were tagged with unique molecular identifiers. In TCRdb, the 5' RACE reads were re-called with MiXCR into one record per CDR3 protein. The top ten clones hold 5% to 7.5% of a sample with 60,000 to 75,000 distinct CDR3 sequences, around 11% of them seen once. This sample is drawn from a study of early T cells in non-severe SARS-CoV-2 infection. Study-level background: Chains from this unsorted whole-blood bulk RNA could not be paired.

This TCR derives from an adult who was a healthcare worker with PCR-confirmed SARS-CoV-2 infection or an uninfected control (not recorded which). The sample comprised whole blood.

The CDR3 reads CASSVTGVSPKNIQYF. The CDR3 coding sequence is TGTGCCAGCAGCGTAACAGGGGTTTCCCCCAAAAACATTCAGTACTTC. The chain carries TRBV7-8 and TRBJ2-4; TRBD1 matches 7 bases. This CDR3 spans 16 amino acids. Trimming took 5 bases from V and 2 from J; bases not matched to a gene: 9. Germline V lookup: CDR1 SGHVS, CDR2 FQNEAQ.